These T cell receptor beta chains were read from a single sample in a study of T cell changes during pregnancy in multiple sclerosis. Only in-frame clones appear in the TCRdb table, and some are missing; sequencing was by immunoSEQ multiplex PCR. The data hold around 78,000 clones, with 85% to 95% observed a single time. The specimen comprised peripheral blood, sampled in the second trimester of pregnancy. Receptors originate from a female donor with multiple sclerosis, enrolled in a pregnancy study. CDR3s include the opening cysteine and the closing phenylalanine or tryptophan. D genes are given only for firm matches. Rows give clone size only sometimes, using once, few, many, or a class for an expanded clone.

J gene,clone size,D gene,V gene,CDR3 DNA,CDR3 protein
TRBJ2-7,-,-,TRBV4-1,TGCGCCAGCAGCCACGACGGGCAGGGGAACCCTGAAGAGCAGTACTTC,CASSHDGQGNPEEQYF
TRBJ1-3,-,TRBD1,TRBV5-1,TGCGCCAGCAGACTGGGACAGGGGAGTGGTAACACCATATATTTT,CASRLGQGSGNTIYF
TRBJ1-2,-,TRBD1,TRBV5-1,TGCGCCAGCGGATCAACAGGGGGGTATGGCTACACCTTC,CASGSTGGYGYTF
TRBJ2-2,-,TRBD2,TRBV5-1,TGCGCCAGCAGCTTTAGCGGGGAGAACACCGGGGAGCTGTTTTTT,CASSFSGENTGELFF
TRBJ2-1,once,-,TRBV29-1,TGCAGCGTTTTCGGGACGTCGAGGGGGAATGAGCAGTTCTTC,CSVFGTSRGNEQFF
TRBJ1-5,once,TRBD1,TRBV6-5,TGTGCCAGCAGCAATGTACAGGGGAATCAGCCCCAGCATTTT,CASSNVQGNQPQHF
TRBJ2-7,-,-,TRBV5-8,TGTGCCAGCAGCTTAGCCTCCTACGAGCAGTACTTC,CASSLASYEQYF
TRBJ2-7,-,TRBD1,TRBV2,TGTGCCAGCAGGAACACCGGACAGGGGATCTACGAGCAGTACTTC,CASRNTGQGIYEQYF
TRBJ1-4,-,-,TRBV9,TGTGCCAGCAGCGTAGCCGGCTTCACAGGTGAAAAACTGTTTTTT,CASSVAGFTGEKLFF
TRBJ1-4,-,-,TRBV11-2,TGTGCCAGCAGCTTCCGGACAGAGCTTAATGAAAAACTGTTTTTT,CASSFRTELNEKLFF
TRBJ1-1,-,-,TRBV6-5,TGTGCCAGCAGTACCGGACAGTATATGAACACTGAAGCTTTCTTT,CASSTGQYMNTEAFF
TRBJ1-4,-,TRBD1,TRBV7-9,TGTGCCAGCAGCGTGGGACAGGGGCTTGAAAAACTGTTTTTT,CASSVGQGLEKLFF
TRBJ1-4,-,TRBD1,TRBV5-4,TGTGCCAGCAGCTTAGGGACAGGAAAAAATGAAAAACTGTTTTTT,CASSLGTGKNEKLFF